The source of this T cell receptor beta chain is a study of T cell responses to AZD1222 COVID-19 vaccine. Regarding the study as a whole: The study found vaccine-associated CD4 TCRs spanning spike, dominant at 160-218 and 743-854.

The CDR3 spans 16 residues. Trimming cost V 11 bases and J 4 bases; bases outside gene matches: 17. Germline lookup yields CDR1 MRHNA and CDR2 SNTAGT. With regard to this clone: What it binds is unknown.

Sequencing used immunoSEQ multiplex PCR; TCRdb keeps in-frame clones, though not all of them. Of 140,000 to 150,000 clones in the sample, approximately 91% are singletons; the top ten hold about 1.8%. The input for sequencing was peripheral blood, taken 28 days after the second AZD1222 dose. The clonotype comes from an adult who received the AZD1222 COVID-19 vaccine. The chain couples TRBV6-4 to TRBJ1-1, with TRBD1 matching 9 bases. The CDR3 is CASASGRNRGPTEAFF. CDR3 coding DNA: TGTGCCTCAGCAAGTGGAAGGAACAGGGGGCCCACTGAAGCTTTCTTT.